A selection of T cell receptor beta chains follows, all from one sample in a study of cytomegalovirus exposure and HLA in healthy donors. TCRdb's copy holds only in-frame clones and misses some; the assay was immunoSEQ multiplex PCR. The sample lists approximately 160,000 clones, roughly 79% occurring once. What was sequenced was PBMCs. Receptors originate from a woman aged 50 to 60 in good health and CMV-seropositive. Each CDR3 is given with its conserved first and last residue. The D gene is left open where the match is weak. Clone size is stated in some rows and not others, as once, few, many or a class when expanded.

J gene: TRBJ1-2; D gene: .; clone size: .; V gene: TRBV28; CDR3 protein: CASRPGGNGYTF; CDR3 DNA: TGTGCCAGCCGGCCTGGGGGGAATGGCTACACCTTC
J gene: TRBJ1-2; D gene: TRBD1; clone size: .; V gene: TRBV9; CDR3 protein: CASSEGLSVRDRSYGYTF; CDR3 DNA: TGTGCCAGCAGCGAAGGCCTCAGCGTTCGGGACAGGAGCTATGGCTACACCTTC
J gene: TRBJ2-2; D gene: TRBD2; clone size: .; V gene: TRBV7-8; CDR3 protein: CASSRLAVSTGELFF; CDR3 DNA: TGTGCCAGCAGCCGACTAGCAGTGAGCACCGGGGAGCTGTTTTTT
J gene: TRBJ2-1; D gene: .; clone size: .; V gene: TRBV28; CDR3 protein: CASSPGGPVIGLQFF; CDR3 DNA: TGTGCCAGCAGCCCTGGGGGCCCCGTGATCGGACTTCAGTTCTTC
J gene: TRBJ1-6; D gene: TRBD1; clone size: .; V gene: TRBV4-3; CDR3 protein: CASSPGQGNSPLHF; CDR3 DNA: TGCGCCAGCAGCCCGGGACAGGGTAATTCACCCCTCCACTTT
J gene: TRBJ2-1; D gene: TRBD2; clone size: .; V gene: TRBV11-1; CDR3 protein: CASSLGRGSSYNEQFF; CDR3 DNA: TGTGCCAGCAGCTTAGGGCGCGGGAGCTCCTACAATGAGCAGTTCTTC
J gene: TRBJ1-1; D gene: .; clone size: .; V gene: TRBV11-3; CDR3 protein: CASQPPGSGNTEAFF; CDR3 DNA: TGTGCCAGCCAACCCCCCGGGTCGGGGAACACTGAAGCTTTCTTT
J gene: TRBJ2-3; D gene: .; clone size: .; V gene: TRBV4-2; CDR3 protein: CASSQVNGGSSTDTQYF; CDR3 DNA: TGTGCCAGCAGCCAAGTGAATGGAGGTTCTAGCACAGATACGCAGTATTTT
J gene: TRBJ1-2; D gene: TRBD1; clone size: .; V gene: TRBV6-5; CDR3 protein: CASKRDSMDGYTF; CDR3 DNA: TGTGCCAGCAAAAGGGACAGTATGGACGGCTACACCTTC
J gene: TRBJ2-5; D gene: .; clone size: .; V gene: TRBV27; CDR3 protein: CASSLSGETQYF; CDR3 DNA: TGTGCCAGCAGTTTAAGCGGAGAGACCCAGTACTTC
J gene: TRBJ2-1; D gene: TRBD2; clone size: .; V gene: TRBV7-9; CDR3 protein: CASSWGLALGEQFF; CDR3 DNA: TGTGCCAGCAGCTGGGGACTAGCCCTCGGTGAGCAGTTCTTC
J gene: TRBJ2-3; D gene: .; clone size: few; V gene: TRBV5-4; CDR3 protein: CASSLISWRGRRVATQYF; CDR3 DNA: TGTGCCAGCAGCTTGATTTCCTGGCGGGGGCGCAGGGTTGCTACGCAGTATTTT
J gene: TRBJ1-1; D gene: .; clone size: once; V gene: TRBV30; CDR3 protein: CAWSVRRGGSTEAFF; CDR3 DNA: TGTGCCTGGAGTGTACGGAGGGGGGGTAGCACTGAAGCTTTCTTT
J gene: TRBJ2-1; D gene: .; clone size: .; V gene: TRBV2; CDR3 protein: CASSETPIEQFF; CDR3 DNA: TGTGCCAGCAGTGAAACCCCTATTGAGCAGTTCTTC
J gene: TRBJ2-2; D gene: TRBD2; clone size: .; V gene: TRBV6-1; CDR3 protein: CASSDIGGLAGDTGELFF; CDR3 DNA: TGTGCCAGCAGTGATATCGGTGGACTAGCGGGAGACACCGGGGAGCTGTTTTTT
J gene: TRBJ2-1; D gene: .; clone size: once; V gene: TRBV2; CDR3 protein: CASSDQGMGEQFF; CDR3 DNA: TGTGCCAGCAGCGACCAGGGTATGGGTGAGCAGTTCTTC
J gene: TRBJ2-3; D gene: .; clone size: .; V gene: TRBV11-2; CDR3 protein: CASSPTSSSDTQYF; CDR3 DNA: TGTGCCAGCAGCCCGACTAGTAGCTCAGATACGCAGTATTTT
J gene: TRBJ1-1; D gene: TRBD1; clone size: .; V gene: TRBV6-5; CDR3 protein: CASSRTGVMTEAFF; CDR3 DNA: TGTGCCAGCAGCCGGACAGGGGTGATGACTGAAGCTTTCTTT
J gene: TRBJ2-7; D gene: TRBD2; clone size: few; V gene: TRBV11-2; CDR3 protein: CASSPLAGVIYEQYF; CDR3 DNA: TGTGCCAGCAGCCCCTTAGCGGGAGTAATCTACGAGCAGTACTTC
J gene: TRBJ2-7; D gene: .; clone size: once; V gene: TRBV28; CDR3 protein: CASSSSEDFSYEQYF; CDR3 DNA: TGTGCCAGCAGTTCCTCAGAAGATTTCTCCTACGAGCAGTACTTC
J gene: TRBJ1-2; D gene: .; clone size: .; V gene: TRBV7-8; CDR3 protein: CASSPEGPRNGYTF; CDR3 DNA: TGTGCCAGCAGCCCCGAGGGCCCCAGAAATGGCTACACCTTC
J gene: TRBJ2-3; D gene: .; clone size: .; V gene: TRBV9; CDR3 protein: CASSVGQLTDTQYF; CDR3 DNA: TGTGCCAGCAGCGTCGGACAGCTCACAGATACGCAGTATTTT
J gene: TRBJ2-7; D gene: TRBD2; clone size: .; V gene: TRBV4-2; CDR3 protein: CASSQGPGGGAGEQYF; CDR3 DNA: TGTGCCAGCAGCCAAGGCCCGGGCGGGGGGGCTGGCGAGCAGTACTTC
J gene: TRBJ1-5; D gene: .; clone size: .; V gene: TRBV28; CDR3 protein: CASSEGSQPQHF; CDR3 DNA: TGTGCCAGCAGTGAAGGGAGTCAGCCCCAGCATTTT
J gene: TRBJ1-5; D gene: .; clone size: .; V gene: TRBV4-1; CDR3 protein: CASSQDAGLPNQPQHF; CDR3 DNA: TGCGCCAGCAGCCAAGATGCAGGGCTCCCGAATCAGCCCCAGCATTTT
J gene: TRBJ2-7; D gene: TRBD1; clone size: few; V gene: TRBV5-4; CDR3 protein: CASSRQGQGEQYF; CDR3 DNA: TGTGCCAGCAGTCGACAGGGGCAAGGGGAGCAGTACTTC
J gene: TRBJ1-1; D gene: .; clone size: .; V gene: TRBV15; CDR3 protein: CATSRDEAPFGVNTEAFF; CDR3 DNA: TGTGCCACCAGCAGAGATGAAGCCCCCTTCGGAGTGAACACTGAAGCTTTCTTT
J gene: TRBJ2-5; D gene: .; clone size: .; V gene: TRBV7-2; CDR3 protein: CASSFGHGETQYF; CDR3 DNA: TGTGCCAGCAGCTTCGGCCACGGGGAGACCCAGTACTTC
J gene: TRBJ1-2; D gene: TRBD1; clone size: .; V gene: TRBV30; CDR3 protein: CAWNQPGQGFGYTF; CDR3 DNA: TGTGCCTGGAATCAACCGGGACAGGGTTTTGGCTACACCTTC
J gene: TRBJ2-5; D gene: .; clone size: .; V gene: TRBV9; CDR3 protein: CASSNGQLQETQYF; CDR3 DNA: TGTGCCAGCAGCAACGGACAGCTCCAAGAGACCCAGTACTTC
J gene: TRBJ1-1; D gene: TRBD1; clone size: .; V gene: TRBV18; CDR3 protein: CASSPGQAANTEAFF; CDR3 DNA: TGTGCCAGCTCACCGGGACAGGCCGCGAACACTGAAGCTTTCTTT
J gene: TRBJ2-7; D gene: .; clone size: .; V gene: TRBV5-6; CDR3 protein: CASSLTGSSYEQYF; CDR3 DNA: TGTGCCAGCAGCTTGACCGGGAGCTCCTACGAGCAGTACTTC
J gene: TRBJ1-6; D gene: .; clone size: .; V gene: TRBV13; CDR3 protein: CASSTRVGGSPLHF; CDR3 DNA: TGTGCCAGCAGCACCAGGGTTGGGGGGTCACCCCTCCACTTT
J gene: TRBJ1-3; D gene: .; clone size: .; V gene: TRBV11-2; CDR3 protein: CASSPQVTSGNTIYF; CDR3 DNA: TGTGCCAGCAGCCCACAGGTCACGTCTGGAAACACCATATATTTT
J gene: TRBJ2-7; D gene: .; clone size: once; V gene: TRBV30; CDR3 protein: CAWSSQFSSYEQYF; CDR3 DNA: TGTGCCTGGAGCAGCCAATTTAGCTCCTACGAGCAGTACTTC
J gene: TRBJ2-1; D gene: .; clone size: .; V gene: TRBV14; CDR3 protein: CASSQNWGPGEQFF; CDR3 DNA: TGTGCCAGCAGCCAAAATTGGGGCCCCGGTGAGCAGTTCTTC
J gene: TRBJ1-2; D gene: .; clone size: .; V gene: TRBV6-4; CDR3 protein: CASRPQGGGYTF; CDR3 DNA: TGTGCCAGCAGGCCCCAGGGCGGTGGCTACACCTTC
J gene: TRBJ2-7; D gene: TRBD1; clone size: few; V gene: TRBV28; CDR3 protein: CASSPPDRAYSYEQYF; CDR3 DNA: TGTGCCAGCAGTCCCCCTGACAGGGCATATTCTTACGAGCAGTACTTC
J gene: TRBJ1-3; D gene: .; clone size: .; V gene: TRBV5-1; CDR3 protein: CASSPGGFPTGNTIYF; CDR3 DNA: TGCGCCAGCAGCCCGGGAGGGTTTCCGACTGGAAACACCATATATTTT
J gene: TRBJ1-1; D gene: .; clone size: .; V gene: TRBV5-1; CDR3 protein: CASSLRIGEAFF; CDR3 DNA: TGCGCCAGCAGCTTGCGGATCGGGGAAGCTTTCTTT